These 6 T cell receptor beta chains were sequenced from one sample in a study of blood T cell repertoires in COVID-19. Sequenced by immunoSEQ multiplex PCR; TCRdb stores in-frame clones only, minus some. The top ten hold under 2.5% of the sample, which has roughly 200,000 clones, approximately 89% seen once. Sequenced material: PBMCs or T cells enriched from blood (not recorded which). These TCRs come from a woman aged 35 to 49 with acute COVID-19.

The chain combines TRBV18 with TRBJ2-5; 14 bases map to TRBD2. The germline V gene encodes CDR1 KGHSH and CDR2 LQKENI. Trimming cost V 5 bases and J 3 bases; bases outside gene matches: 2. The CDR3 covers 15 residues. The chain's CDR3 is CASSKGLAGEETQYF. The CDR3 DNA sequence: TGTGCCAGCTCAAAGGGACTAGCGGGAGAAGAGACCCAGTACTTC.

The rearrangement uses TRBV6-5 and TRBJ1-2; D gene ambiguous. Germline values: CDR1 MNHEY, CDR2 SVGAGI. The ends were cut back, 1 base at V and 8 bases at J, with 11 bases in the middle. This CDR3 comprises 13 residues. CDR3 amino acids: CASSYFGLDGYTF. As DNA, the CDR3 is TGTGCCAGCAGTTACTTCGGACTCGACGGCTACACCTTC.

The rearrangement uses TRBV7-6 and TRBJ2-5; 11 positions agree with TRBD2. Germline CDR1 and CDR2: SGHVS and FNYEAQ. V was clipped by 5 bases and J by 7 bases; unmatched bases: 12. There are 16 residues in the CDR3. The CDR3 here is CASSLGLADLRGTQYF. CDR3 in DNA: TGTGCCAGCAGCCTGGGACTAGCGGACCTCCGAGGGACCCAGTACTTC.

The genes are TRBV7-3 and TRBJ1-1, with D uncertain. Trimming stripped 1 base from V and 1 base from J, with 4 bases between. The CDR3 covers 13 residues. Germline V gene data show CDR1 as SGHTA and CDR2 as FQGTGA. CDR3 sequence: CASSLNSNTEAFF. CDR3 coding DNA: TGTGCCAGCAGCTTAAACTCGAACACTGAAGCTTTCTTT.

This clone was seen only a few times. Other DNA sequences in this specimen translate into the identical CDR3. The V call is TRBV9, the J call TRBJ2-7; D is unclear. Trimming took 0 bases from V and 3 from J, leaving 10 bases between them. Germline V CDR1 and CDR2: SGDLS, YYNGEE. CDR3 size: 14 residues. In nucleotides, the CDR3 is TGTGCCAGCAGCGTAGGTCTCCTTAGCTACGAGCAGTACTTC. Translation: CASSVGLLSYEQYF. Supplemented by reference TRBV9 and TRBJ2-7, the full variable domain reads DSGVTQTPKHLITATGQRVTLRCSPRSGDLSVYWYQQSLDQGLQFLIQYYNGEERAKGNILERFSAQQFPDLHSELNLSSLELGDSALYFCASSVGLLSYEQYFGPGTRLTVT.

This rearrangement joins TRBV18 to TRBJ2-2; tentative D call: TRBD1 (5 bases). The CDR3 spans 15 residues. V gave up 1 base and J gave up 5 bases, with 11 bases separating them. Germline V lookup: CDR1 KGHSH, CDR2 LQKENI. The CDR3 protein is CASSPLPKGTGELFF. The CDR3 DNA reads as TGTGCCAGCTCACCACTACCCAAGGGGACCGGGGAGCTGTTTTTT.